This TCR beta chain was captured by sequencing in a study of early T cells in non-severe SARS-CoV-2 infection. V lost 1 base and J lost 1; bases outside the gene matches: 6. CDR3 size: 17 residues. CDR1 is LGHNT and CDR2 is FRNRAP in the germline V gene. TCRdb processed the 5' RACE reads anew with MiXCR; each CDR3 protein has one entry. The table shows about 110,000 distinct CDR3 sequences, with over 9.5% occurring only once. The input for sequencing was whole blood, taken at baseline. The V and J genes are TRBV12-5 and TRBJ2-5; 10 positions match TRBD2. The origin of this receptor is an adult who was a healthcare worker with PCR-confirmed SARS-CoV-2 infection or an uninfected control (not recorded which). The CDR3 is CASGLDHLAGVQETQYF. In DNA, the CDR3 is TGTGCTAGTGGTTTGGACCACCTAGCGGGGGTCCAAGAGACCCAGTACTTC.